Below, 20 T cell receptor beta chains from the same sample are listed, as sequenced in a study of cytomegalovirus exposure and HLA in healthy donors. The PCR had 60 Vbeta and 13 Jbeta primers. The method was immunoSEQ multiplex PCR; TCRdb's version includes in-frame clones alone and lacks a portion of them. The sample lists about 71,000 clones; over 60% were seen once. Sequenced: PBMCs. The receptors stem from a man in his forties in good health and CMV-seropositive.

The V and J genes are TRBV6-6 and TRBJ1-1; 11 positions match TRBD1. The CDR3 is 15 amino acids. Unmatched junction bases numbered 6, after V lost 5 bases and J lost 4 bases. The germline CDR1 and CDR2 sequences are MNHNY and SVGAGI (reference sequence). The CDR3 DNA reads as TGTGCCAGCAGTGACGGACAGGGGGCTACCACTGAAGCTTTCTTT. It specifies CASSDGQGATTEAFF.

The table lists this clone with a few counts. This chain uses TRBV19 with TRBJ1-5; D remains unclear. V lost 3 bases and J 2 bases, leaving 2 bases between the germline ends. The CDR3 runs to 12 residues. The germline V gene encodes CDR1 LNHDA and CDR2 SQIVND (reference sequence). DNA of the CDR3: TGTGCCAGTAGTATCGGCAATCAGCCCCAGCATTTT. This codes for CASSIGNQPQHF.

This clone was counted a single time. The chain uses TRBV7-9 and TRBJ2-2; 12 bases fit TRBD1. The CDR3 is made up of 16 amino acids. Germline V CDR1 and CDR2: SEHNR, FQNEAQ (reference sequence). V lost 5 bases and J lost 4; bases outside the gene matches: 5. This chain's CDR3 is CASSRDRGPGTGELFF. Here the CDR3 DNA reads TGTGCCAGCAGCCGGGACAGGGGGCCGGGCACCGGGGAGCTGTTTTTT.

The chain combines TRBV30 with TRBJ2-1, with a tentative D call TRBD2 (6 bases). Per the germline V gene, CDR1 is GTSNPN and CDR2 is SVGIG (reference sequence). The CDR3 sequence is 14 residues long. V was trimmed by 1 base and J by 5 bases, leaving 12 bases between them. CDR3 sequence: CAWSGGVVHNEQFF. CDR3 nucleotide sequence: TGTGCCTGGAGTGGGGGGGTAGTACACAATGAGCAGTTCTTC.

This chain links TRBV4-3 with TRBJ2-2, with TRBD1 as a possible D gene (5 bases). This CDR3 region has 14 residues. Per germline, CDR1 LGHNA and CDR2 YSLEER. The V end lost 3 bases, the J end lost 6 bases, and 11 bases lay between the germline ends. As DNA, the CDR3 is TGCGCCAGCAGCCAGACACAGGTGGCCGGGGAGCTGTTTTTT. Translation: CASSQTQVAGELFF.

This clone was recorded once. The rearrangement uses TRBV13 and TRBJ2-2; D may be TRBD1 (5 bases). This CDR3 has 17 residues. The ends were cut back, 6 bases at V and 7 bases at J, with 24 bases in the middle. Germline-derived CDR1 and CDR2 are PRHDT and FYEKMQ (reference sequence). CDR3 sequence reads: CASRSSKTASSYGELFF. The CDR3 region has the DNA TGTGCCAGCAGGTCTTCCAAGACAGCATCCTCGTACGGGGAGCTGTTTTTT.

The chain combines TRBV7-9 with TRBJ1-1; possibly TRBD1 for D (6 bases). Trimming pared 6 bases from V and 4 bases from J, leaving 21 bases between. The CDR3 covers 16 residues. Germline-derived CDR1 and CDR2 are SEHNR and FQNEAQ (reference sequence). CDR3 in DNA: TGTGCCAGCAGTACATGGGCAGGGGCGTCGAGCACTGAAGCTTTCTTT. Protein sequence: CASSTWAGASSTEAFF. The whole variable domain, remainder taken from reference TRBV7-9 and TRBJ1-1, is DTGVSQNPRHKITKRGQNVTFRCDPISEHNRLYWYRQTLGQGPEFLTYFQNEAQLEKSRLLSDRFSAERPKGSFSTLEIQRTEQGDSAMYLCASSTWAGASSTEAFFGQGTRLTVV.

This clone was counted a few times. This chain uses TRBV28 with TRBJ1-1; no clear D. The CDR3 runs 13 residues. Germline CDR1 reads MDHEN; CDR2 reads SYDVKM. V shed 6 bases and J shed 3 bases, with 11 bases lying between them. The CDR3 loop is CASSPQVDTEAFF. The CDR3 DNA sequence: TGTGCCAGCAGCCCCCAGGTGGACACTGAAGCTTTCTTT.

This clone was seen only a few times. V and J are TRBV28 and TRBJ2-3; TRBD2 is a possible D gene (7 bases). V was shortened by 6 bases and J by 5 bases, with 18 bases between the two germline ends. Germline V gene data show CDR1 as MDHEN and CDR2 as SYDVKM. The CDR3 contains 15 residues. The DNA of the CDR3 is TGTGCCAGCAGCGAAGGGGGAGGGCCTAGAGATACGCAGTATTTT. Its translation is CASSEGGGPRDTQYF. Drawing the rest from reference TRBV28 and TRBJ2-3, the complete variable domain is DVKVTQSSRYLVKRTGEKVFLECVQDMDHENMFWYRQDPGLGLRLIYFSYDVKMKEKGDIPEGYSVSREKKERFSLILESASTNQTSMYLCASSEGGGPRDTQYFGPGTRLTVL.

The genes are TRBV25-1 and TRBJ2-5, with 8 nucleotides matching TRBD2. V trimming: 2 bases; J trimming: 4 bases; junction bases outside the gene matches: 6. This CDR3 comprises 15 residues. Per germline, CDR1 MGHDK and CDR2 SYGVNS. DNA for the CDR3: TGTGCCAGCAGTGAAGGCGGGGGGCTAGCAGAGACCCAGTACTTC. This gives the protein CASSEGGGLAETQYF.

The V gene is TRBV5-1, the J gene TRBJ1-5; D is possibly TRBD1 (5 bases). V lost 4 bases to trimming and J lost 5 bases, with 10 bases between them. The CDR3 sequence is 13 residues long. CDR1 is SGHRS and CDR2 is YFSETQ in the germline V gene. The CDR3 nucleotides read TGCGCCAGCAGCCCTGGGGGGGATCAGCCCCAGCATTTT. It specifies CASSPGGDQPQHF.

The rearrangement links TRBV9 to TRBJ2-3; TRBD2 matches 11 bases. V lost 0 bases to trimming and J lost 3 bases; unmatched junction nucleotides: 3. Germline CDR1 reads SGDLS; CDR2 reads YYNGEE. The CDR3 has 16 amino acids. DNA of the CDR3: TGTGCCAGCAGCGTAGGGCTAGCGGGGGGAACAGATACGCAGTATTTT. Amino acid sequence: CASSVGLAGGTDTQYF.

CDR3 sequence: CASSYPPGTTYGYTF. The CDR3 nucleotides read TGTGCCAGCAGTTATCCCCCAGGTACCACCTATGGCTACACCTTC. The J gene is TRBJ1-2, the V gene TRBV6-6; D remains ambiguous. Trimming shortened V by 3 bases and J by 4 bases, and 15 bases separated the two germline ends. The CDR3 covers 15 residues. The germline V gene encodes CDR1 MNHNY and CDR2 SVGAGI (reference sequence).

This chain uses TRBV7-3 with TRBJ1-1; D unclear. Germline assignment: CDR1 SGHTA and CDR2 FQGTGA. CDR3 length: 13 residues. V gave up 4 bases and J gave up 1 base, with 7 bases separating them. The CDR3 nucleotides are TGTGCCAGCAGCTCCCAACAGAACACTGAAGCTTTCTTT. This gives the protein CASSSQQNTEAFF.

V is TRBV6-5 and J is TRBJ1-2; weak D call: TRBD1 (6 bases). The CDR3 spans 14 residues. The germline V gene has CDR1 MNHEY and CDR2 SVGAGI. Trimming removed 4 bases from V and 2 bases from J, with 11 bases in between. Here the CDR3 reads CASSSPQGNYGYTF. The CDR3, as DNA: TGTGCCAGCAGTTCCCCCCAGGGGAACTATGGCTACACCTTC.

The chain has TRBV18 and TRBJ1-5; TRBD1 matches 7 bases. Germline V gene sequence: CDR1 KGHSH, CDR2 LQKENI. This CDR3 region has 15 residues. V trimming: 3 bases; J trimming: 3 bases; junction bases outside the gene matches: 5. The DNA for the CDR3 is TGTGCCAGCTCACCTACGGGACAGTCCAATCAGCCCCAGCATTTT. Its translation is CASSPTGQSNQPQHF.

The chain recombines TRBV5-1 with TRBJ1-6, with 8 bases aligning to TRBD1. The V and J ends lost 4 bases and 8 bases, in that order; junction bases with no gene match: 5. Germline CDR1 reads SGHRS; CDR2 reads YFSETQ. This CDR3 has 14 amino acids. The CDR3 sequence is CASSGTGEDSPLHF. CDR3 DNA: TGCGCCAGCAGCGGGACAGGCGAAGATTCACCCCTCCACTTT.

This clone was seen once. The gene calls are TRBV27 and TRBJ2-3; no clear D. This CDR3 spans 16 amino acids. Trimming took 5 bases from V and 2 from J, leaving 17 bases between them. Germline V gene lookup returns CDR1 MNHEY and CDR2 SMNVEV (reference sequence). The chain's CDR3 is CASSTPSGPSTDTQYF. In DNA form, the CDR3 reads TGTGCCAGCAGTACCCCGAGTGGTCCTTCCACAGATACGCAGTATTTT.

This clone was seen a single time. J is TRBJ2-5 and V is TRBV20-1; no clear D gene. The CDR3 extends over 11 amino acids. In germline, CDR1 is DFQATT, CDR2 SNEGSKA (reference sequence). V was cut by 3 bases and J by 1 base, with 3 bases left in between. This CDR3 reads CSASGQETQYF. CDR3 nucleotides: TGCAGTGCTAGCGGCCAAGAGACCCAGTACTTC.

This chain joins TRBV28 and TRBJ1-4; perhaps TRBD1 as D (5 bases). The CDR3 is made up of 16 amino acids. Germline V gene data show CDR1 as MDHEN and CDR2 as SYDVKM. The germline V and J ends were trimmed by 3 bases and 0 bases, with 11 bases remaining between them. Here the CDR3 reads CASSFWGGATNEKLFF. For the CDR3, the DNA is TGTGCCAGCAGTTTTTGGGGGGGGGCAACTAATGAAAAACTGTTTTTT.